Below, 10 T cell receptor beta chains from the same sample are listed, as sequenced in a study of blood T cell repertoires in COVID-19. Repertoires were generated with immunoSEQ multiplex PCR, while TCRdb's copy carries only in-frame clones and drops some. The repertoire holds 84,000 or so clones, with under 80% as singletons. The sequenced sample consisted of peripheral blood. All receptors come from a man in his sixties with COVID-19, enrolled during active disease.

The CDR3 reads CASSPGVLDEQYF. DNA of the CDR3: TGTGCCAGCTCACCTGGAGTTCTAGACGAGCAGTACTTC. The chain links TRBV18 to TRBJ2-7; D remains unclear. Germline loops: CDR1 KGHSH, CDR2 LQKENI. The CDR3 sequence is 13 residues long. The V and J ends lost 3 bases and 5 bases respectively, with 11 bases between them.

The gene calls are TRBV5-1 and TRBJ2-3; D may be TRBD1 (5 bases). The CDR3 length is 15 residues. Per the germline V gene, CDR1 is SGHRS and CDR2 is YFSETQ. The ends were cut back, 2 bases at V and 1 base at J, with 11 bases in the middle. This CDR3 reads CASSLRGMGTDTQYF. The CDR3 DNA follows: TGCGCCAGCAGCTTAAGGGGAATGGGCACAGATACGCAGTATTTT.

The chain uses TRBV18 and TRBJ2-1, with 13 bases that match TRBD2. This CDR3 comprises 17 residues. J gave up 8 bases and V 7 bases, and 14 bases lay outside the gene matches. Germline loops: CDR1 KGHSH, CDR2 LQKENI. The CDR3 DNA follows: TGTGCCAGCTTCCCTGAACTAGCGGGGGGGCGGTTGGATGAGCAGTTCTTC. Its translation: CASFPELAGGRLDEQFF.

The V call is TRBV9, the J call TRBJ2-1, with TRBD2 matching over 12 bases. The CDR3 has 22 residues. V was pared by 4 bases and J by 3 bases, with 23 bases of the junction left unmatched. Germline CDR1 is SGDLS and CDR2 is YYNGEE. CDR3 sequence (DNA): TGTGCCAGCAGCCCCCTGGGAGGTTTAGGACTAGCGGGAAGAGTTGACTACAATGAGCAGTTCTTC. Translation gives CASSPLGGLGLAGRVDYNEQFF.

V and J are TRBV5-4 and TRBJ1-1; perhaps TRBD1 as D (5 bases). Trimming removed 3 bases from V and 4 bases from J, with 16 bases in between. Germline V gene data show CDR1 as SGHNT and CDR2 as YYREEE (reference sequence). CDR3 size: 15 residues. CDR3 sequence (DNA): TGTGCCAGCAGCTGGGCGGGACGGAGGACCACTGAAGCTTTCTTT. This encodes CASSWAGRRTTEAFF. Combining the CDR3 with reference TRBV5-4 and TRBJ1-1 gives the whole variable domain ETGVTQSPTHLIKTRGQQVTLRCSSQSGHNTVSWYQQALGQGPQFIFQYYREEENGRGNFPPRFSGLQFPNYSSELNVNALELDDSALYLCASSWAGRRTTEAFFGQGTRLTVV.

The chain couples TRBV2 to TRBJ2-3; 11 bases match TRBD1. From germline, CDR1 is SNHLY and CDR2 FYNNEI. The CDR3 is 15 residues long. Trimming at V came to 3 bases and at J to 4 bases, leaving 3 bases not matched to a gene. CDR3 amino acids: CASSEDRGLADTQYF. The CDR3 nucleotides read TGTGCCAGCAGTGAGGACAGGGGGCTAGCAGATACGCAGTATTTT.

The V gene is TRBV18, the J gene TRBJ1-4; D call uncertain. Per germline, CDR1 KGHSH and CDR2 LQKENI. This CDR3 contains 10 residues. Trimming removed 9 bases from V and 10 bases from J, with 9 bases in between. The CDR3 loop is CARITLKLFF. The CDR3 DNA reads TGTGCCAGAATCACTTTAAAACTGTTTTTT.

This clone has a single count. The rearrangement joins TRBV2 to TRBJ2-5; D is uncertain. The CDR3 loop spans 12 amino acids. The germline CDR1 and CDR2 sequences are SNHLY and FYNNEI. V lost 5 bases to trimming and J lost 4 bases, with 8 bases between them. The CDR3 loop reads CASSLGRETQYF. CDR3 sequence (DNA): TGTGCCAGCAGTCTAGGAAGAGAGACCCAGTACTTC.

The chain employs TRBV3-1 (or the pseudogene TRBV3-2) and TRBJ1-1; tentatively, D is TRBD1 (5 bases). CDR3 length: 14 amino acids. Germline-derived CDR1 and CDR2 are LGHDT and YNNKEL (reference sequence). V dropped 1 base and J dropped 1 base, with 7 bases sitting between them. CDR3 nucleotide sequence: TGTGCCAGCAGCCAAGGACAGAAGAACACTGAAGCTTTCTTT. Protein product: CASSQGQKNTEAFF.

V and J are TRBV6-6 and TRBJ1-3; D is possibly TRBD1 (5 bases). The CDR3 loop spans 19 amino acids. V was pared by 5 bases and J by 3 bases, with 26 bases between. Germline-derived CDR1 and CDR2 are MNHNY and SVGAGI (reference sequence). Here the CDR3 reads CASSPGTGLRVSGGNTIYF. The CDR3 DNA is TGTGCCAGCAGTCCCGGAACAGGTCTAAGGGTATCGGGTGGAAACACCATATATTTT.